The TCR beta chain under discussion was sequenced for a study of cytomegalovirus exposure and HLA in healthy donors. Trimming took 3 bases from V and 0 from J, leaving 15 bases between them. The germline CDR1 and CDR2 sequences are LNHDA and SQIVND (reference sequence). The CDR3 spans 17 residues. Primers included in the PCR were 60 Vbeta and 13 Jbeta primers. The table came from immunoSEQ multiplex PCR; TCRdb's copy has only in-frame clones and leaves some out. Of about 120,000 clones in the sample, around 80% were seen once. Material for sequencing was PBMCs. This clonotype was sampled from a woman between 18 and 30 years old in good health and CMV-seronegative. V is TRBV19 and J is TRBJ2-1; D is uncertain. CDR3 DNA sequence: TGTGCCAGTAGTATCGGGTGGAAGCAGAGCTCCTACAATGAGCAGTTCTTC. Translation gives CASSIGWKQSSYNEQFF.